Listed below are T cell receptor beta chains from one sample, sequenced in a study of blood T cell repertoires in COVID-19. Assay used: immunoSEQ multiplex PCR; TCRdb lists only in-frame clones, some missing. This sample has 70,000 to 75,000 clones, with approximately 80% found just once. The sample comprised peripheral blood. These receptors were obtained from an elderly woman with active or convalescent COVID-19. The conserved cysteine and the conserved F or W are not part of the CDR3 here. The order of the fields is V gene, J gene, CDR3 protein.

V gene: TRBV27
J gene: TRBJ1-5
CDR3 protein: ASSYRGTGNQPQH

V gene: TRBV7-2
J gene: TRBJ2-5
CDR3 protein: ASSWTSPETQY

V gene: TRBV28
J gene: TRBJ1-4
CDR3 protein: ASSLGVTNEKLF

V gene: TRBV19
J gene: TRBJ1-5
CDR3 protein: ASRIQGGQPQH

V gene: TRBV30
J gene: TRBJ1-5
CDR3 protein: AWSGGSNQPQH

V gene: TRBV4-2
J gene: TRBJ2-5
CDR3 protein: ASSQGGVADPAGETQY

V gene: TRBV5-1
J gene: TRBJ2-5
CDR3 protein: ASSRDRGETQY

V gene: TRBV28
J gene: TRBJ2-1
CDR3 protein: ASRLTSGGGKQF

V gene: TRBV9
J gene: TRBJ2-3
CDR3 protein: ASSPSFAGQY

V gene: TRBV12-5
J gene: TRBJ2-1
CDR3 protein: ASGQLTSNNEQF

V gene: TRBV10-2
J gene: TRBJ2-2
CDR3 protein: ASSGLASNTGELF

V gene: TRBV2
J gene: TRBJ1-1
CDR3 protein: ASSGPGGNTEAF

V gene: TRBV5-6
J gene: TRBJ2-5
CDR3 protein: ASSRRGAQETQY

V gene: TRBV5-4
J gene: TRBJ2-7
CDR3 protein: ASSSTQGPMGEQY

V gene: TRBV10-2
J gene: TRBJ2-3
CDR3 protein: ASSGGPGQGGTDTQY

V gene: TRBV4-3
J gene: TRBJ2-6
CDR3 protein: ASSSGTGVSGANVLT

V gene: TRBV4-3
J gene: TRBJ2-1
CDR3 protein: ASSPWTFYNEQF

V gene: TRBV23-1
J gene: TRBJ2-5
CDR3 protein: ASSQRYHGRTGEAETQY

V gene: TRBV7-8
J gene: TRBJ1-1
CDR3 protein: ASSLDRLLNTEAF

V gene: TRBV11-3
J gene: TRBJ2-3
CDR3 protein: ASSLTWGGGTDTQY

V gene: TRBV7-2
J gene: TRBJ1-3
CDR3 protein: ASSFRGGITSGNTIY

V gene: TRBV7-2
J gene: TRBJ2-7
CDR3 protein: ASSPGQKGY

V gene: TRBV7-2
J gene: TRBJ2-3
CDR3 protein: ASSLGPGTSGRVDTQY

V gene: TRBV11-2
J gene: TRBJ2-7
CDR3 protein: ASSFPGERGQY

V gene: TRBV18
J gene: TRBJ1-4
CDR3 protein: ASSTENYEKLF

V gene: TRBV7-3
J gene: TRBJ1-6
CDR3 protein: ASSRQENSPLH

V gene: TRBV9
J gene: TRBJ2-7
CDR3 protein: ASSADYTGEQY

V gene: TRBV7-9
J gene: TRBJ2-3
CDR3 protein: ASSLVPGSTDTQY

V gene: TRBV28
J gene: TRBJ1-1
CDR3 protein: ASSRRARFSF

V gene: TRBV10-2
J gene: TRBJ2-4
CDR3 protein: ASSDRGEIKNIQY

V gene: TRBV20-1
J gene: TRBJ2-7
CDR3 protein: SAIDLAGTYEQY

V gene: TRBV7-9
J gene: TRBJ1-2
CDR3 protein: ASSLVNYGYT

V gene: TRBV15
J gene: TRBJ2-1
CDR3 protein: ATRTGGPYNEQF

V gene: TRBV5-1
J gene: TRBJ2-2
CDR3 protein: ASSPENGELF

V gene: TRBV5-5
J gene: TRBJ1-5
CDR3 protein: ASSSLSAANQPQH

V gene: TRBV5-1
J gene: TRBJ2-6
CDR3 protein: ASSQGYPSGANVLT

V gene: TRBV29-1
J gene: TRBJ2-7
CDR3 protein: SVDLPRGRGGYEQY

V gene: TRBV7-3
J gene: TRBJ2-1
CDR3 protein: ASSLSPGAYNEQF

V gene: TRBV6-5
J gene: TRBJ2-5
CDR3 protein: ASNERGTQY

V gene: TRBV5-1
J gene: TRBJ2-5
CDR3 protein: ASSLLRETQY

V gene: TRBV3-1/TRBV3-2
J gene: TRBJ2-5
CDR3 protein: ASSQALQETQY

V gene: TRBV19
J gene: TRBJ1-1
CDR3 protein: ASSVSLGLSEAF

V gene: TRBV19
J gene: TRBJ2-7
CDR3 protein: ASKTTGVSSEQY

V gene: TRBV11-2
J gene: TRBJ2-7
CDR3 protein: ASSRGGRGAHLTYEQY